Each of the 20 T cell receptor beta chains below was sequenced from the same sample in a study of PD-L1 blockade in urothelial cancer. Time point specified: peripheral blood 6 weeks after treatment start. Sequencing was performed with immunoSEQ multiplex PCR; in TCRdb, only in-frame clones are kept and a portion is missing. Of tens of thousands of clones listed, 90% to 95% were seen once; the top ten hold about 10%. The source material was PBMCs, sampled around atezolizumab (anti-PD-L1) treatment. Every receptor here comes from an older woman with urothelial cancer.

The rearrangement links TRBV5-1 to TRBJ1-1, with 8 bases aligning to TRBD1. With 3 bases clipped from V and 2 bases from J, the junction kept 3 bases outside the gene matches. Germline V gene data show CDR1 as SGHRS and CDR2 as YFSETQ. This CDR3 is built from 14 residues. CDR3 DNA: TGCGCCAGCAGCTCCGGACAGGGCAACACTGAAGCTTTCTTT. It codes for CASSSGQGNTEAFF.

CDR3 DNA sequence: TGTGCCAGTAGTATTGTCGACAGGGGACCCTACGAGCAGTACTTC. This translates into CASSIVDRGPYEQYF. The chain uses TRBV19 and TRBJ2-7, with 8 nucleotides matching TRBD1. Germline V gives CDR1 LNHDA, CDR2 SQIVND (reference sequence). J lost 2 bases, V lost 3 bases, and 6 bases had no gene match. The CDR3 loop spans 15 amino acids.

The genes are TRBV10-3 and TRBJ2-1; 9 bases line up with TRBD1. The germline V gene has CDR1 ENHRY and CDR2 SYGVKD. V lost 5 bases and J lost 2; bases outside the gene matches: 4. This CDR3 comprises 15 residues. CDR3 in amino acids: CAISSGQGAYNEQFF. The CDR3 bases are TGTGCCATCAGTTCGGGACAGGGAGCCTACAATGAGCAGTTCTTC.

The genes are TRBV11-3 and TRBJ1-5; maybe TRBD1 (5 bases). CDR3 length: 16 residues. Per the germline V gene, CDR1 is SGHNT and CDR2 is YENEEA. Trimming took 3 bases from V and 1 from J, leaving 13 bases between them. The CDR3 reads CASSFVRARSNQPQHF. The CDR3 coding sequence is TGTGCCAGCAGCTTTGTCAGGGCGAGGAGCAATCAGCCCCAGCATTTT.

The chain combines TRBV13 with TRBJ1-5, with TRBD1 as a possible D gene (5 bases). CDR3 length equals 14 residues. Trimming cost V 5 bases and J 2 bases, with 10 bases left between them. From germline, CDR1 is PRHDT and CDR2 FYEKMQ (reference sequence). CDR3 coding DNA: TGTGCCAGCAGCAGGGGAGGAGGCAATCAGCCCCAGCATTTT. It encodes CASSRGGGNQPQHF.

The gene calls are TRBV5-1 and TRBJ2-2, with D possibly being TRBD2 (6 bases). The CDR3 consists of 15 residues. V dropped 1 base and J dropped 5 bases, with 12 bases sitting between them. The germline gives CDR1 SGHRS, CDR2 YFSETQ. The CDR3 DNA follows: TGCGCCAGCAGCTTGAGAAGGGGAGGAACCGGGGAGCTGTTTTTT. Its translation: CASSLRRGGTGELFF.

V is TRBV5-1 and J is TRBJ2-1; the D gene is possibly TRBD2 (5 bases). V was cut by 7 bases and J by 10 bases, with 21 bases left in between. The germline V gene has CDR1 SGHRS and CDR2 YFSETQ. There are 14 residues in the CDR3. The DNA for the CDR3 is TGCGCCAGCGCCTTAGCGCTGAATCGGAACGAGCAGTTCTTC. Encoded protein: CASALALNRNEQFF.

This rearrangement joins TRBV5-1 to TRBJ1-5; tentative D call: TRBD1 (5 bases). Germline CDR1 and CDR2: SGHRS and YFSETQ. V was pared by 0 bases and J by 4 bases, with 5 bases between. The CDR3 is made up of 13 amino acids. CDR3 loop: CASSLAGNQPQHF. CDR3 nucleotides: TGCGCCAGCAGCTTGGCAGGGAATCAGCCCCAGCATTTT.

The CDR3 here is CASRRTSGYEQYF. CDR3 sequence (DNA): TGTGCCAGCAGAAGGACTAGCGGCTACGAGCAGTACTTC. The chain uses TRBV27 and TRBJ2-7; TRBD2 matches at 10 bases. The CDR3 runs 13 residues. The ends lost 6 bases at V and 3 bases at J; junction bases unmatched: 2. Germline assignment: CDR1 MNHEY and CDR2 SMNVEV (reference sequence).

The chain links TRBV4-2 to TRBJ2-7, with TRBD2 matching over 11 bases. V trimming: 2 bases; J trimming: 2 bases; junction bases outside the gene matches: 2. Germline V lookup: CDR1 LGHNA, CDR2 YNFKEQ. The CDR3 has 15 amino acids. The DNA of the CDR3 is TGTGCCAGCAGCCAAAGACTAGCGGGAACCTACGAGCAGTACTTC. Protein: CASSQRLAGTYEQYF.

V is TRBV2 and J is TRBJ2-1, with TRBD2 matching over 12 bases. V was pared by 6 bases and J by 3 bases, with 3 bases of the junction left unmatched. Germline assignment: CDR1 SNHLY and CDR2 FYNNEI. The CDR3 has 15 amino acids. The CDR3 protein is CASRTLAGGYNEQFF. As DNA, the CDR3 is TGTGCCAGCAGGACACTAGCGGGGGGCTACAATGAGCAGTTCTTC.

The V and J genes are TRBV7-2 and TRBJ2-3; 11 nucleotides line up with TRBD2. The CDR3 has 16 residues. With 3 bases clipped from V and 8 bases from J, the junction kept 10 bases outside the gene matches. CDR1 and CDR2 (germline): SGHTA, FQGNSA. Written as DNA, the CDR3 is TGTGCCAGCAGCTTCTTTGGGACTAGCGGCCAAATTACGCAGTATTTT. Its translation is CASSFFGTSGQITQYF.

The J gene is TRBJ2-1, the V gene TRBV7-8; 7 bases fit TRBD2. The CDR3 has 15 residues. Per germline, CDR1 SGHVS and CDR2 FQNEAQ. V lost 4 bases, J lost 4 bases, and 7 bases stayed unmatched. The CDR3 bases are TGTGCCAGCAGCTCCGGGACTACATTTTACAATGAGCAGTTCTTC. Its translation is CASSSGTTFYNEQFF.

V is TRBV29-1 and J is TRBJ1-5; D might be TRBD1 (5 bases). Germline CDR1 is SQVTM and CDR2 is ANQGSEA. V lost 2 bases and J 7 bases, leaving 12 bases between the germline ends. This CDR3 has 13 residues. The CDR3 sequence is CSVERGAGQPQHF. The CDR3 DNA reads TGCAGCGTTGAACGCGGGGCGGGGCAGCCCCAGCATTTT.

The CDR3, as DNA: TGCGCCAGCAGCCAAGATGGGACACTATATAGCAATCAGCCCCAGCATTTT. Translation gives CASSQDGTLYSNQPQHF. The rearrangement joins TRBV4-1 to TRBJ1-5, with a possible D match to TRBD1 (6 bases). Trimming left V 0 bases short and J 0 bases short, with 12 bases between. CDR1 and CDR2 from the germline V gene are MGHRA and YSYEKL. The CDR3 has 17 residues.

The rearrangement joins TRBV4-1 to TRBJ2-1; the D gene is possibly TRBD2 (5 bases). Per germline, CDR1 MGHRA and CDR2 YSYEKL. V gave up 0 bases and J gave up 7 bases, with 16 bases separating them. There are 16 residues in the CDR3. This CDR3 is CASSQDFVGIGNEQFF. The CDR3 nucleotides are TGCGCCAGCAGCCAAGATTTTGTCGGGATAGGAAATGAGCAGTTCTTC.

The chain combines TRBV5-1 with TRBJ2-2; TRBD2 might be the D (6 bases). V was pared by 4 bases and J by 0 bases, with 7 bases between. In germline, CDR1 is SGHRS, CDR2 YFSETQ. The CDR3 spans 14 residues. CDR3 amino acids: CASSASANTGELFF. For the CDR3, the DNA is TGCGCCAGCAGCGCTAGCGCGAACACCGGGGAGCTGTTTTTT.

The chain recombines TRBV5-8 with TRBJ2-1; D uncertain. V gave up 2 bases and J gave up 8 bases, with 2 bases separating them. The germline V gene encodes CDR1 SGHTS and CDR2 YDEGEE. The CDR3 covers 10 residues. The DNA of the CDR3 is TGTGCCAGCAGCTTCTATGAGCAGTTCTTC. Translating gives CASSFYEQFF.

The chain is built from TRBV6-5 and TRBJ2-7; D is undetermined. The V end lost 6 bases, the J end lost 2 bases, and 14 bases lay between the germline ends. The CDR3 totals 14 residues. From germline, CDR1 is MNHEY and CDR2 SVGAGI. CDR3 nucleotides: TGTGCCAGCAGCTCCTACCGACTGACCTACGAGCAGTACTTC. Amino acid sequence: CASSSYRLTYEQYF.

The V gene is TRBV28, the J gene TRBJ2-7; TRBD1 might be the D (5 bases). In germline, CDR1 is MDHEN, CDR2 SYDVKM. V lost 3 bases to trimming and J lost 0 bases, with 18 bases between them. The CDR3 sequence is 17 residues long. CDR3 DNA sequence: TGTGCCAGCAGTTTTCTCACAGGACCAACACTCTCCTACGAGCAGTACTTC. It yields the protein CASSFLTGPTLSYEQYF.